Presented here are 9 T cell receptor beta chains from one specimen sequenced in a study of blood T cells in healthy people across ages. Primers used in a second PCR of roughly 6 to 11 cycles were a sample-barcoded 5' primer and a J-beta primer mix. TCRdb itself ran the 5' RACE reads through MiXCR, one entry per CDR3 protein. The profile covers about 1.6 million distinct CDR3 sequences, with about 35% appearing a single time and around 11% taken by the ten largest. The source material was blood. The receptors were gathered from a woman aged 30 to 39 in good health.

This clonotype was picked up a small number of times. CDR3: CSAVNRERGAYEQYF. The CDR3 DNA is TGCAGTGCTGTTAATCGTGAGCGGGGGGCCTACGAGCAGTACTTC. The chain links TRBV20-1 to TRBJ2-7; 9 nucleotides agree with TRBD2. Germline CDR1 reads DFQATT; CDR2 reads SNEGSKA (reference sequence). Trimming at V came to 5 bases and at J to 2 bases, leaving 10 bases not matched to a gene. The CDR3 loop spans 15 amino acids.

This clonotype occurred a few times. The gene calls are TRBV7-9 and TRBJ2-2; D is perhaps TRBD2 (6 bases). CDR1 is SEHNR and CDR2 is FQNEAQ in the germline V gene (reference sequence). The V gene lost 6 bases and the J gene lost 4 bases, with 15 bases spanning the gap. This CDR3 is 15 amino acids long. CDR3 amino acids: CASSPGGRTTGELFF. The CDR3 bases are TGTGCCAGCAGTCCTGGGGGGAGGACCACCGGGGAGCTGTTTTTT.

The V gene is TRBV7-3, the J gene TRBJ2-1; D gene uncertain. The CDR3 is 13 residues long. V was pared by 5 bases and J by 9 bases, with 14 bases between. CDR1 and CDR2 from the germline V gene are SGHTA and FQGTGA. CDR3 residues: CASSRQSGGEQFF. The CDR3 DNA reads TGTGCCAGCAGCCGTCAAAGTGGTGGTGAGCAGTTCTTC.

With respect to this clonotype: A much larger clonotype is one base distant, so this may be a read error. The DNA for the CDR3 is TGCGCCAGCAGCTTGGTCACGCCGAGCACAGATACGCAGTGTTTT. Protein: CASSLVTPSTDTQCF. V usage is TRBV5-1 and J usage is TRBJ2-3, with no clear D. The CDR3 is 15 residues long. CDR1 is SGHRS, CDR2 YFSETQ, per germline.

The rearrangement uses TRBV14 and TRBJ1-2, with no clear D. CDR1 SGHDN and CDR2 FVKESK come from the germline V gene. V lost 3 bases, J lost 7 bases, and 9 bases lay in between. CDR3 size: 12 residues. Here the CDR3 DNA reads TGTGCCAGCAGCCAGGGCAGAACTGGCTACACCTTC. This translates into CASSQGRTGYTF. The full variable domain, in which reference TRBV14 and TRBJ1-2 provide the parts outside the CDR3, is EAGVTQFPSHSVIEKGQTVTLRCDPISGHDNLYWYRRVMGKEIKFLLHFVKESKQDESGMPNNRFLAERTGGTYSTLKVQPAELEDSGVYFCASSQGRTGYTFGSGTRLTVV.

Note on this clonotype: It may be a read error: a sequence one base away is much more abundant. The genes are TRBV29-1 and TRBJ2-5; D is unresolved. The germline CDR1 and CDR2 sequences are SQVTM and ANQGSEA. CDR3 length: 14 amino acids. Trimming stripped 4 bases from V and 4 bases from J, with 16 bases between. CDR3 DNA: TGCAGCGTTGGTAGGGTTGAATGGCGAGAGACCCAGTACTTC. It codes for CSVGRVEWRETQYF.

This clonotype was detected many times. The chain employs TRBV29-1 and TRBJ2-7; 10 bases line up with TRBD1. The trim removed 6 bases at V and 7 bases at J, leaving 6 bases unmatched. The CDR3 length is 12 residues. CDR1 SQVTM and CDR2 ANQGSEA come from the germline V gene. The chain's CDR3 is CSVAGQGKEQYF. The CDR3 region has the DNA TGCAGCGTCGCGGGACAGGGGAAAGAGCAGTACTTC.

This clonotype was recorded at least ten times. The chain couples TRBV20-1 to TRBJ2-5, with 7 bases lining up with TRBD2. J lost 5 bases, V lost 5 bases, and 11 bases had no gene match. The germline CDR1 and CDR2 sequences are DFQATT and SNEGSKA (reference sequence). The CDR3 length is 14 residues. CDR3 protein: CSAGRPGGGETQYF. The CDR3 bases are TGCAGTGCTGGACGTCCGGGAGGAGGGGAGACCCAGTACTTC.

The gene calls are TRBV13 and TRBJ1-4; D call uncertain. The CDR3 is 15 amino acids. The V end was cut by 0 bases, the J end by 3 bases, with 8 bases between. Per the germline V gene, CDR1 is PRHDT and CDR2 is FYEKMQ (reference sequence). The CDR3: CASSLGVMANEKLFF. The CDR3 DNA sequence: TGTGCCAGCAGCTTAGGTGTCATGGCTAATGAAAAACTGTTTTTT.